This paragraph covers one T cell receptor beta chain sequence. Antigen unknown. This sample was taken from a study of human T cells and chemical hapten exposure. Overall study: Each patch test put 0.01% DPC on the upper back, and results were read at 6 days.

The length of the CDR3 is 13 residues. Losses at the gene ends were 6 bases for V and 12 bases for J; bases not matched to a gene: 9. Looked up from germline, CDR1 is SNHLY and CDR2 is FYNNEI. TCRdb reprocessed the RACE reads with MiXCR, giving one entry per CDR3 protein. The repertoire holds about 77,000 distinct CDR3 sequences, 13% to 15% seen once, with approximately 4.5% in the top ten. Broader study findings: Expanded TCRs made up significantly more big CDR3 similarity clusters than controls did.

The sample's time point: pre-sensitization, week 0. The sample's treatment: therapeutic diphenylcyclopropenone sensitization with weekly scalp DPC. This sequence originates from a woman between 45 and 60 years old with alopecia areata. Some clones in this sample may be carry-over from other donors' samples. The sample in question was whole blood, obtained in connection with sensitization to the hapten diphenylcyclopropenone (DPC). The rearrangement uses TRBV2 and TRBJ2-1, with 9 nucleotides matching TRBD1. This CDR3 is CASRKDRGLVQFF. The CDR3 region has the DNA TGTGCCAGCAGGAAGGACAGGGGATTAGTGCAGTTCTTC.